The present T cell receptor beta chain was sequenced within a study of OX40 agonist ivuxolimab in advanced cancers. Whole-study context: Three patients, one with hepatocellular carcinoma and two with cutaneous melanoma, responded partially.

Note on this clone: No antigen is known for it. An end of the junction differs from the germline gene, which may be a read error.

The protocol was immunoSEQ multiplex PCR, while the TCRdb copy is restricted to in-frame clones and leaves out a portion. The table lists under 60,000 clones, approximately 94% of them singletons. At baseline, cycle 4 day 1, and cycle 7 day 1, blood was sampled. Points from the study as a whole: Low normalized T-cell clonal expansion was also seen in some nonresponders.

The CDR3 extends over 16 amino acids. CDR1 and CDR2 from the germline V gene are MNHEY and SMNVEV (reference sequence). The clonotype originates from an adult with an advanced solid tumor such as melanoma, head and neck, liver or kidney cancer. V gene TRBV27 combines with J gene TRBJ2-1, with 10 nucleotides matching TRBD1. Specimen: CD4+ or CD8+ T cells sorted from blood, collected in a trial of the OX40 agonist ivuxolimab. The CDR3 loop is CAGSFGTGQGVSEQFF. CDR3 in DNA: TGTGCCGGCAGTTTCGGGACAGGACAGGGGGTTAGTGAGCAGTTCTTC.